This entry features one TCR beta chain sequence. Its antigen remains unidentified. The data were taken from a study of T cell responses to AZD1222 COVID-19 vaccine. General study points: Among the donors, most were white British and more were female, and clonal diversity was possibly underestimated. Repertoires were obtained solely post-peak T cell response.

Sequenced by immunoSEQ multiplex PCR; TCRdb stores in-frame clones only, minus some. Among some 150,000 clones listed, approximately 90% were seen once. Between the trimmed V and J ends, which lost 7 bases and 3 bases, there was a span of 13 bases. The V gene's germline CDR1 is SQVTM and CDR2 ANQGSEA. This CDR3 has 12 residues. The sequence came from an adult in good health. The V call is TRBV29-1, the J call TRBJ2-7, with D possibly matching TRBD2 (7 bases). Here the sequenced sample was peripheral blood, taken on day 0 of AZD1222 vaccination. The CDR3 DNA reads as TGCAGCGCTCGTAGGGGGGGCTACGAGCAGTACTTC. Its protein is CSARRGGYEQYF.